Below are 14 T cell receptor beta chains sequenced from a single sample in a study of human T cells and chemical hapten exposure. As for time point: pre-sensitization, week 0. Regarding treatment: therapeutic diphenylcyclopropenone sensitization with weekly scalp DPC. TCRdb re-called the RACE reads with MiXCR, one entry per CDR3 protein. The table has around 120,000 distinct CDR3 sequences, 13% seen once. The material was whole blood, obtained in connection with sensitization to the hapten diphenylcyclopropenone (DPC). The receptors here all came from a young woman with alopecia areata. Some clones in this sample may be carry-over from other donors' samples.

This clonotype was detected only a few times. V usage is TRBV12-3 or TRBV12-4 and J usage is TRBJ1-6; 7 positions match TRBD1. The CDR3 runs 13 residues. Trimming took 10 bases from V and 9 from J; bases not matched to a gene: 9. The CDR3 DNA sequence: TGTGCCATCAAGAGGGCAGGGGGTTCACCCCTCCACTTT. This codes for CAIKRAGGSPLHF.

V and J are TRBV7-2 and TRBJ1-3, with a weak D call TRBD1 (5 bases). This CDR3 has 15 residues. Germline V CDR1 and CDR2: SGHTA, FQGNSA. V lost 1 base and J lost 7, with 14 bases in between. In DNA form, the CDR3 reads TGTGCCAGCAGCTTAGAGGCCAGGGTTGTGAACACCATATATTTT. Its translation: CASSLEARVVNTIYF.

This clonotype came up a few times. V and J are TRBV20-1 and TRBJ2-4; D not resolved. The CDR3 totals 15 residues. V shed 1 base and J shed 3 bases, with 13 bases lying between them. Germline values: CDR1 DFQATT, CDR2 SNEGSKA (reference sequence). CDR3 nucleotides: TGCAGTGCTAGAGCGGCCGATAAGGGCAAAAACATTCAGTACTTC. Its translation: CSARAADKGKNIQYF.

This clonotype was counted at least ten times. The chain couples TRBV7-2 to TRBJ2-6, with 8 bases that match TRBD1. The length of the CDR3 is 18 residues. CDR1 is SGHTA and CDR2 is FQGNSA in the germline V gene. J lost 0 bases, V lost 1 base, and 5 bases had no gene match. CDR3: CASSLEDRDPSGANVLTF. The CDR3 DNA reads as TGTGCCAGCAGCTTAGAGGACAGGGATCCCTCTGGGGCCAACGTCCTGACTTTC.

This clonotype has more than one count but fewer than ten. The chain has TRBV5-6 and TRBJ2-1; 7 bases map to TRBD1. The CDR3 totals 16 residues. V lost 3 bases, J lost 6 bases, and 12 bases stayed unmatched. Germline loops: CDR1 SGHDT, CDR2 YYEEEE. The CDR3: CASSWDRGTLGNEQFF. In DNA, the CDR3 is TGTGCCAGCAGCTGGGACAGAGGCACGTTAGGCAATGAGCAGTTCTTC. The variable domain in full, completed from reference TRBV5-6 and TRBJ2-1, reads DAGVTQSPTHLIKTRGQQVTLRCSPKSGHDTVSWYQQALGQGPQFIFQYYEEEERQRGNFPDRFSGHQFPNYSSELNVNALLLGDSALYLCASSWDRGTLGNEQFFGPGTRLTVL.

A few counts support this clonotype. The rearrangement links TRBV6-2 or TRBV6-3 to TRBJ2-1, with D unclear. The V and J ends lost 0 bases and 6 bases respectively, with 9 bases between them. The CDR3 spans 14 residues. CDR1 is MNHEY, CDR2 SVGEGT, per germline. CDR3 protein: CASSYSWVANEQFF. The CDR3 bases are TGTGCCAGCAGTTACTCTTGGGTAGCCAATGAGCAGTTCTTC.

In DNA, the CDR3 is TGTGCCAGCAGATTAGGGGGTTCTGCCTACGAGCAGTACTTC. This sequence encodes CASRLGGSAYEQYF. The J gene is TRBJ2-7, the V gene TRBV27; D might be TRBD1 (6 bases). Trimming took off 6 bases at V and 2 bases at J, with 14 bases between the two ends. Germline CDR1 and CDR2: MNHEY and SMNVEV (reference sequence). The CDR3 runs to 14 residues.

The genes are TRBV5-5 and TRBJ1-1, with D unresolved. The CDR3 length is 12 residues. Deletions cut 4 bases from V and 11 bases from J, with 15 bases between. Germline CDR1 SGHKS, CDR2 YYEKEE (reference sequence). In nucleotides, the CDR3 is TGTGCCAGCAGCCCAACCGGGATGGGGGCTTTCTTT. Translating gives CASSPTGMGAFF.

This clonotype has more than one count but fewer than ten. The gene calls are TRBV6-5 and TRBJ2-7; no clear D gene. Germline values: CDR1 MNHEY, CDR2 SVGAGI. The CDR3 length is 14 residues. V was cut by 2 bases and J by 3 bases, with 11 bases left in between. CDR3 region: CASSYTGSRYEQYF. Here the CDR3 DNA reads TGTGCCAGCAGTTACACCGGCTCCCGCTACGAGCAGTACTTC.

This chain connects TRBV19 to TRBJ2-4; tentatively, D is TRBD1 or TRBD2 (5 bases each). Trimming pared 3 bases from V and 1 base from J, leaving 16 bases between. Germline lookup yields CDR1 LNHDA and CDR2 SQIVND (reference sequence). The CDR3 is made up of 17 amino acids. The CDR3: CASSIPGRAGAKNIQYF. The CDR3 coding sequence is TGTGCCAGTAGTATTCCAGGGCGGGCTGGGGCCAAAAACATTCAGTACTTC.

This clonotype has at least ten counts. The chain uses TRBV12-3 or TRBV12-4 and TRBJ2-3; perhaps TRBD2 as D (6 bases). The CDR3 contains 14 residues. V was cut by 9 bases and J by 2 bases, with 15 bases left in between. The CDR3 DNA is TGTGCCAGTACAGGCGGGGCCTACACAGATACGCAGTATTTT. Encoded protein: CASTGGAYTDTQYF.

This chain links TRBV25-1 with TRBJ2-1; 10 bases are shared with TRBD2. The CDR3 spans 16 residues. Unmatched junction bases numbered 9, after V lost 4 bases and J lost 6 bases. Looked up from germline, CDR1 is MGHDK and CDR2 is SYGVNS. Here the CDR3 reads CASSGPAGGLSNEQFF. As DNA, the CDR3 is TGTGCCAGCAGTGGGCCAGCGGGGGGGCTTTCCAATGAGCAGTTCTTC.

V and J are TRBV7-2 and TRBJ1-1, with TRBD1 as a possible D gene (6 bases). The CDR3 is made up of 14 amino acids. V was clipped by 5 bases and J by 3 bases, with 13 bases between them. The germline V gene has CDR1 SGHTA and CDR2 FQGNSA. In DNA form, the CDR3 reads TGTGCCAGCAGCGCACGGAGGACAGACACTGAAGCTTTCTTT. Protein: CASSARRTDTEAFF.

The rearrangement uses TRBV11-2 and TRBJ2-1, with 11 bases that match TRBD2. The CDR3 consists of 15 residues. Trimming removed 5 bases from V and 6 bases from J; junction bases left unmatched: 6. The germline V gene encodes CDR1 SGHAT and CDR2 FQNNGV. The CDR3 DNA reads as TGTGCCAGCAGCCTCACTAGCGGGGGCTTCAATGAGCAGTTCTTC. The encoded protein is CASSLTSGGFNEQFF.